What follows are 8 T cell receptor beta chains derived from one specimen sequenced in a study of cytomegalovirus exposure and HLA in healthy donors (dated by TCRdb to 2016 to 2017). Libraries were built with the immunoSEQ multiplex PCR assay. For the multiplex PCR, a mixture combining 60 forward primers for TCR Vbeta segments and 13 reverse primers for TCR Jbeta segments was used. Not all clones reach the TCRdb copy of this immuneACCESS table, which keeps in-frame sequences only. Checked studies attribute under half of the gap to unresolved V genes and leave the rest unexplained. The sample data list around 97,000 clones, and less than 9.5% of these were observed just once. The ten largest make up 4.5% to 6.5% of the sample. Sequenced: PBMCs. The receptors shown here come from a middle-aged man in good health and CMV-seropositive.

V gene TRBV6-5 combines with J gene TRBJ2-7, with D possibly being TRBD2 (5 bases). This CDR3 contains 15 residues. V was pared by 0 bases and J by 2 bases, with 11 bases between. Germline CDR1 is MNHEY and CDR2 is SVGAGI. Here the CDR3 reads CASSYSYSATYEQYF. Written as DNA, the CDR3 is TGTGCCAGCAGTTACTCGTATAGCGCGACCTACGAGCAGTACTTC.

This clone occurred a few times. The chain has TRBV15 and TRBJ2-5, with 11 positions matching TRBD2. From germline, CDR1 is LNHNV and CDR2 YYDKDF (reference sequence). The CDR3 runs 16 residues. With 0 bases clipped from V and 2 bases from J, the junction kept 2 bases outside the gene matches. The CDR3 sequence is CATSRDLAGGQETQYF. The CDR3 DNA sequence: TGTGCCACCAGCAGAGACCTAGCGGGAGGACAAGAGACCCAGTACTTC.

V is TRBV7-9 and J is TRBJ1-1; D is undetermined. The V gene's germline CDR1 is SEHNR and CDR2 FQNEAQ (reference sequence). The V end was cut by 8 bases, the J end by 3 bases, with 7 bases between. The CDR3 extends over 11 amino acids. In nucleotides, the CDR3 is TGTGCCAGCGGAGTGGACACTGAAGCTTTCTTT. This codes for CASGVDTEAFF.

The chain couples TRBV6-4 to TRBJ2-5; D gene uncertain. The CDR3 contains 14 residues. Between the trimmed V and J ends, which lost 10 bases and 3 bases, there was a span of 18 bases. Germline CDR1 is MRHNA and CDR2 is SNTAGT. CDR3 in amino acids: CATRSEGREETQYF. CDR3 nucleotide sequence: TGTGCCACCAGGTCTGAAGGCCGGGAAGAGACCCAGTACTTC.

V is TRBV28 and J is TRBJ1-1; D perhaps matches TRBD1 (5 bases). V was clipped by 5 bases and J by 3 bases, with 19 bases between them. The CDR3 totals 16 residues. Germline CDR1 and CDR2: MDHEN and SYDVKM. CDR3 loop: CASSARGSLGYTEAFF. The CDR3 DNA reads TGTGCCAGCAGTGCAAGGGGCAGTTTGGGGTACACTGAAGCTTTCTTT.

This clone came up a few times. The chain recombines TRBV9 with TRBJ2-6, with a weak D call TRBD1 (5 bases). The CDR3 covers 14 residues. With 2 bases removed from V and 9 bases from J, the gap between germline ends came to 12 bases. The germline CDR1 and CDR2 sequences are SGDLS and YYNGEE. The CDR3 DNA is TGTGCCAGCAGCGTCACAGCAGGGTACAACGTCCTGACTTTC. Its translation is CASSVTAGYNVLTF.

V gene TRBV19 combines with J gene TRBJ2-4, with unresolved D. Germline CDR1 and CDR2: LNHDA and SQIVND (reference sequence). The CDR3 covers 15 residues. V gave up 0 bases and J gave up 3 bases, with 9 bases separating them. This chain's CDR3 is CASSIDWAGKNIQYF. CDR3 bases: TGTGCCAGTAGTATAGATTGGGCAGGCAAAAACATTCAGTACTTC.

This clone was counted only a few times. J is TRBJ1-6 and V is TRBV5-1, with D uncertain. This CDR3 region has 13 residues. Germline assignment: CDR1 SGHRS and CDR2 YFSETQ. V lost 1 base and J lost 6, with 5 bases in between. The CDR3 coding sequence is TGCGCCAGCAGCTTGAACAGTAATTCACCCCTCCACTTT. Translation gives CASSLNSNSPLHF.